This record covers a single T cell receptor beta chain. The antigen is undetermined. This entry comes from a study of siplizumab effects on memory and regulatory T cells. Roughly 10^5 TCR templates underwent assay in each sample. TCRdb keeps only in-frame clones here, not all; method: immunoSEQ multiplex PCR. The sample lists around 86,000 clones; 94% were seen once. Study results and limitations: Siplizumab produced a significant reduction in alloreactive sequences that were traceable to unstimulated CD4+ memory cells. Roughly 80-95% of proliferating CD4+ or CD8+ clones defied assignment to a naive or memory phenotype. Unstimulated subsets captured only a minor fraction of alloreactive clones.

V was pared by 5 bases and J by 4 bases, with 8 bases of the junction left unmatched. CDR1 and CDR2 (germline): SEHNR, FQNEAQ (reference sequence). The CDR3 has 14 amino acids. This TCR was recovered from a human donor in good health. Sequencing used non-Treg CD4+ T cells sorted from blood. This rearrangement joins TRBV7-9 to TRBJ2-7; TRBD1 aligns across 7 bases. The CDR3 nucleotides read TGTGCCAGCAGCATGGCAGGGGGAAGGTACGAGCAGTACTTC. Translating gives CASSMAGGRYEQYF.